This note documents a single TCR beta chain sequence. Data came from immunoSEQ multiplex PCR; TCRdb stores just in-frame clones and leaves some out. The sample lists 90,000 to 130,000 clones, approximately 85% seen once, with approximately 15% in the top ten. The sample comes from a study of blood T cell repertoires in COVID-19. CDR1 SEHNR and CDR2 FQNEAQ come from the germline V gene (reference sequence). The CDR3 sequence is 13 residues long. Trimming took 7 bases from V and 2 from J, leaving 11 bases between them. This receptor was taken from a woman in her sixties or seventies with acute or convalescent COVID-19. The sequenced material came from peripheral blood. V and J are TRBV7-9 and TRBJ2-5, with D unresolved. The CDR3 DNA follows: TGTGCCAGCAACGGAGCAGTACAAGAGACCCAGTACTTC. The encoded protein is CASNGAVQETQYF. The full variable domain, with the rest looked up from reference TRBV7-9 and TRBJ2-5, is DTGVSQNPRHKITKRGQNVTFRCDPISEHNRLYWYRQTLGQGPEFLTYFQNEAQLEKSRLLSDRFSAERPKGSFSTLEIQRTEQGDSAMYLCASNGAVQETQYFGPGTRLLVL.